These 3 T cell receptor beta chains were sequenced from one sample in a study of blood T cells in healthy people across ages. A second PCR of roughly 7 to 11 cycles used a sample-barcoded 5' primer and a J-beta primer mix. TCRdb itself ran the 5' RACE reads through MiXCR, one entry per CDR3 protein. The data contain 650,000 to 1,000,000 distinct CDR3 sequences, about 34% of them seen just once; the ten biggest clones take up over 10%. Sequenced input: blood. The receptors originated from a man aged 18 to 29 in good health.

This clonotype was counted only a few times. The gene calls are TRBV6-2 or TRBV6-3 and TRBJ1-5; D uncertain. Trimming left V 7 bases short and J 0 bases short, with 10 bases between. CDR1 is MNHEY, CDR2 SVGEGT, per germline. The CDR3 is 14 residues long. The CDR3 DNA reads TGTGCCAGCAATCCACAGCATAGCAATCAGCCCCAGCATTTT. Encoded protein: CASNPQHSNQPQHF.

The chain couples TRBV5-5 to TRBJ2-1; tentatively, D is TRBD2 (5 bases). The CDR3 has 14 amino acids. The ends were cut back, 0 bases at V and 13 bases at J, with 17 bases in the middle. Germline lookup yields CDR1 SGHKS and CDR2 YYEKEE (reference sequence). The CDR3 region has the DNA TGTGCCAGCAGCTTGGCCGGTAGGGAGAAGACCCAGTTCTTC. It codes for CASSLAGREKTQFF.

This clonotype was seen a few times. This chain uses TRBV7-2 with TRBJ2-1; D perhaps matches TRBD2 (6 bases). Trimming shortened V by 2 bases and J by 4 bases, and 15 bases separated the two germline ends. The CDR3 totals 16 residues. Germline-derived CDR1 and CDR2 are SGHTA and FQGNSA. In DNA form, the CDR3 reads TGTGCCAGCAGCTTACGGGGGAAAGGGGCTTACAATGAGCAGTTCTTC. Its translation is CASSLRGKGAYNEQFF.